This T cell receptor beta chain derives from a study of neoadjuvant anti-PD-1 for oral cavity cancer. Looking at the study overall: Nivolumab at 3 mg/kg was mostly given biweekly, three to four doses, pre-surgery.

Germline CDR1 and CDR2: WSHSY and SAAADI. Trimming stripped 4 bases from V and 6 bases from J, with 10 bases between. This CDR3 is built from 13 residues. This clone has only a few counts. The time point: after neoadjuvant nivolumab, at surgical resection. Libraries were prepared by immunoSEQ multiplex PCR; TCRdb keeps only in-frame clonotypes and omits some of them. The sample comprises tens of thousands of clones, approximately 40% of which are singletons, and roughly 15% rests with the top ten. This TCR was sampled from a person between 35 and 79 years old with oral cavity squamous cell carcinoma. The sample was tumor tissue, taken after nivolumab (anti-PD-1) treatment. This sequence joins TRBV10-2 and TRBJ2-4, with TRBD1 as a possible D gene (5 bases). The CDR3 spells CASSGGQGNIQYF. CDR3 DNA: TGCGCCAGCAGTGGGGGTCAGGGAAACATTCAGTACTTC.